This T cell receptor beta chain was recorded in a study of T cell responses to AZD1222 COVID-19 vaccine. Study in general: Second-dose intervals near 4 or 12 weeks were combined.

Here immunoSEQ multiplex PCR was the method, and the copy in TCRdb shows in-frame clones only, minus some. The repertoire holds about 140,000 clones, with 80% to 90% as singletons. General study findings and limits: Spike-specific TCR breadth rose after two AZD1222 doses, and depth rose as well. Researchers took repertoire samples only after the peak T cell response had come. Just five to seven AZD1222 recipients tested seropositive at baseline.

Comment on this clone: Its specificity is unknown.

V gave up 6 bases and J gave up 8 bases; unmatched junction bases: 12. CDR1 and CDR2 from the germline V gene are LNHDA and SQIVND (reference sequence). The CDR3 extends over 17 amino acids. Here the sequenced sample was peripheral blood, taken on day 0 of AZD1222 vaccination. The chain is built from TRBV19 and TRBJ2-1; 14 positions match TRBD2. The clonotype originates from an adult in good health. The CDR3 DNA reads TGTGCCAGTAGCTCCCCGCGGACTAGCGGGGGGAGGGATGAGCAGTTCTTC. Protein product: CASSSPRTSGGRDEQFF.